The sample holds many counts of the clone carrying this TCR beta chain. Germline V lookup: CDR1 GTSNPN, CDR2 SVGIG (reference sequence). V was shortened by 1 base and J by 2 bases, with 16 bases between the two germline ends. The CDR3 contains 16 residues. Via MiXCR, TCRdb re-called the 5' RACE reads, giving one row per CDR3 protein. The table includes tens of thousands of distinct CDR3 sequences, roughly 16% detected once. This sample was taken from a study of T cells of healthy individuals. This chain connects TRBV30 to TRBJ2-3, with D possibly TRBD1 on 6 matching bases. The clonotype comes from a human donor in good health. The CDR3 DNA reads as TGTGCCTGGAGTGCTCGAGGACAGATTCTCACAGATACGCAGTATTTT. Protein product: CAWSARGQILTDTQYF.